This T cell receptor (beta chain) was sequenced during a study of preoperative IRX-2 immunotherapy in early breast cancer. Deletions cut 2 bases from V and 0 bases from J, with 16 bases between. The V gene's germline CDR1 is LNHDA and CDR2 SQIVND (reference sequence). The CDR3 length is 18 residues. Clones were sequenced by immunoSEQ multiplex PCR, and TCRdb holds only the in-frame ones, with some missing. The sample contains about 38,000 clones, about four fifths of which appear only once. Treatment reported: preoperative locoregional IRX-2 cytokine immunotherapy. Patients received preoperative, locoregional IRX-2 cytokine immunotherapy in a phase Ib study.

Material: lymph node tissue, obtained after IRX-2 immunotherapy. The chain employs TRBV19 and TRBJ1-4; unclear D gene. This TCR was sampled from a human donor with breast cancer. In DNA, the CDR3 is TGTGCCAGTAGTATAAGTGGAGGGTCCGGATCAACTAATGAAAAACTGTTTTTT. Protein product: CASSISGGSGSTNEKLFF.